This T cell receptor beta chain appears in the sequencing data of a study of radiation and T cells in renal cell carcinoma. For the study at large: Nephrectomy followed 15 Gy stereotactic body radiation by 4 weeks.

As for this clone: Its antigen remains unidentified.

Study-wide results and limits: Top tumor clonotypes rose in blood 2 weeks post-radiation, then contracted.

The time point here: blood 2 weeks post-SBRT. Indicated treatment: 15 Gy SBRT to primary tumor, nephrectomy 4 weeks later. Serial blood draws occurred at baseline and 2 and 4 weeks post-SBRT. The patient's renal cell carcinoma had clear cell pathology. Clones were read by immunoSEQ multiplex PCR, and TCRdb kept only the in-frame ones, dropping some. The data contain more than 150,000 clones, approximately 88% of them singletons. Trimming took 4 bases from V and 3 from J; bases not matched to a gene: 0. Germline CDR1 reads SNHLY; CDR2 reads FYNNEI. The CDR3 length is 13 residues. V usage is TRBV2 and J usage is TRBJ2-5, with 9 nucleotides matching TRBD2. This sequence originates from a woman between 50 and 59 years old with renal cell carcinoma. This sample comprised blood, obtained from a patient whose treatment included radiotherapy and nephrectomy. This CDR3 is CASSVAGEETQYF. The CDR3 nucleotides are TGTGCCAGCAGTGTAGCGGGGGAAGAGACCCAGTACTTC.